This note documents a single T cell receptor (beta chain) sequence. Germline assignment: CDR1 SGHDN and CDR2 FVKESK. This CDR3 comprises 16 residues. V shed 4 bases, J shed 9 bases, and the junction held 17 bases outside the gene matches. This record belongs to a study of blood T cell repertoires in COVID-19. Overall study: The United States, Italy and Spain provided the acute and convalescent COVID-19 samples. T cells, B-cell-depleted T cells, or PBMCs provided the cDNA or gDNA that served as material.

How the authors handled the data: Scientists estimated how many nucleated cells there were by amplifying reference gene primers. Produced via immunoSEQ multiplex PCR; TCRdb's table is partial and in-frame only. That table supplies the V and J calls and clone size; D and trimming were determined from the DNA. Of about 190,000 clones listed, around 79% are singletons. This chain joins TRBV14 and TRBJ1-1, with TRBD1 matching 7 bases. The TCR sequence derives from a woman between 65 and 79 years old with acute or convalescent COVID-19. Sequenced material: peripheral blood. CDR3 coding DNA: TGTGCCAGCAGCCCCAGACAGGGTCCGGCCGGAGAGAAAGCTTTCTTT. Translation gives CASSPRQGPAGEKAFF.